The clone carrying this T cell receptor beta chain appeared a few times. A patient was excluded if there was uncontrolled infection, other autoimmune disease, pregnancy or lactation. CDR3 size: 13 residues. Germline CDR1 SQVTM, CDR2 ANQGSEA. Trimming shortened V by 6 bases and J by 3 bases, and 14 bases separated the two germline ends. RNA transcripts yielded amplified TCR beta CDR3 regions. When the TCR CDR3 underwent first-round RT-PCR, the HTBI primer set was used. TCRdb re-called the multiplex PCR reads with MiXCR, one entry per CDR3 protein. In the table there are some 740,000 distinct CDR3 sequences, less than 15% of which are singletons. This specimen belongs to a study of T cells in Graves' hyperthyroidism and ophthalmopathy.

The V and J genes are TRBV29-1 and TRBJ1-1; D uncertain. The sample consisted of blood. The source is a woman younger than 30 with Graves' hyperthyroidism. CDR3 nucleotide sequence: TGCAGCGTCGGGGATGGTAGGTACACTGAAGCTTTCTTT. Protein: CSVGDGRYTEAFF.